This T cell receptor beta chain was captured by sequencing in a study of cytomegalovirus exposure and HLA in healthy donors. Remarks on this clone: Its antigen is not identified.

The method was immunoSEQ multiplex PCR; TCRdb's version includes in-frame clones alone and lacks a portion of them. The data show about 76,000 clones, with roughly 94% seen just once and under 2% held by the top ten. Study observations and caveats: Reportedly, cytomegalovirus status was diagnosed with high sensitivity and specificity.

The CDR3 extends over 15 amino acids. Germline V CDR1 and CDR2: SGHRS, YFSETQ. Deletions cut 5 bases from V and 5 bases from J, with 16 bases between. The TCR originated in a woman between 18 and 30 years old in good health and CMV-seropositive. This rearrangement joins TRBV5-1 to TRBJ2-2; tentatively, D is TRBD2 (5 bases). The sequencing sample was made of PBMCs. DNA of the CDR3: TGCGCCAGCAGTTTCGACCGGACTGGGACCGGGGAGCTGTTTTTT. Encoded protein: CASSFDRTGTGELFF.